Sequencing of this T cell receptor beta chain was carried out in a study of blood T cell repertoires in COVID-19. Overall study context: The study drew acute and convalescent COVID-19 samples from the United States, Italy and Spain. In each case, the material was cDNA or gDNA derived from T cells, B-cell-depleted T cells, or PBMCs.

The CDR3 spans 12 residues. Trimming took 8 bases from V and 0 from J, leaving 4 bases between them. Per the original data handling: Reference gene primers were amplified, and this amplification served to estimate nucleated cell counts. Sequencing was performed with immunoSEQ multiplex PCR; in TCRdb, only in-frame clones are kept and a portion is missing. V and J calls plus clone size are reproduced from that table; the DNA served to infer D and trimming. The sample yields 200,000 to 250,000 clones, around nine tenths seen once. This clone was picked up one time. The material sequenced was peripheral blood. The genes are TRBV12-3 or TRBV12-4 and TRBJ1-4, with D unclear. The clonotype was recovered from a woman aged 55-69 years with acute or convalescent COVID-19. CDR3 in amino acids: CASRTTNEKLFF. Here the CDR3 DNA reads TGTGCCAGCCGTACAACTAATGAAAAACTGTTTTTT.